What follows are 14 T cell receptor beta chains derived from one specimen sequenced in a study of PD-L1 blockade in urothelial cancer (dated 2017 in TCRdb). Libraries were prepared through the immunoSEQ multiplex PCR assay. Not all clones reach the TCRdb copy of this immuneACCESS table, which keeps in-frame sequences only. Checked studies attribute under half of the gap to unresolved V genes and leave the rest unexplained. The sample profile shows 53,000 or so clones; around 87% of them were found once. The ten largest clones add up to approximately 16% of the sample. Here the sequenced sample was PBMCs, taken around atezolizumab (anti-PD-L1) treatment. All receptors derive from a man in his fifties or sixties with urothelial cancer.

The CDR3 protein is CASSPVGSATNEKLFF. The DNA for the CDR3 is TGTGCCAGCTCACCAGTGGGGAGTGCAACTAATGAAAAACTGTTTTTT. The rearrangement uses TRBV18 and TRBJ1-4, with D unclear. V was pared by 2 bases and J by 0 bases, with 10 bases between. In germline, CDR1 is KGHSH, CDR2 LQKENI. This CDR3 has 16 amino acids.

CDR3 sequence (DNA): TGTGCCATCTTCCCCGGGCAGGGAAACACAGATACGCAGTATTTT. This sequence encodes CAIFPGQGNTDTQYF. This chain uses TRBV28 with TRBJ2-3, with a possible D match to TRBD1 (5 bases). V gave up 10 bases and J gave up 2 bases, with 19 bases separating them. This CDR3 has 15 amino acids. In germline, CDR1 is MDHEN, CDR2 SYDVKM. The complete variable domain, with remaining parts taken from reference TRBV28 and TRBJ2-3, reads DVKVTQSSRYLVKRTGEKVFLECVQDMDHENMFWYRQDPGLGLRLIYFSYDVKMKEKGDIPEGYSVSREKKERFSLILESASTNQTSMYLCAIFPGQGNTDTQYFGPGTRLTVL.

The chain couples TRBV19 to TRBJ1-5; tentatively, D is TRBD1 (5 bases). The germline gives CDR1 LNHDA, CDR2 SQIVND (reference sequence). V lost 5 bases, J lost 3 bases, and 20 bases lay in between. The CDR3 is 17 amino acids. In nucleotides, the CDR3 is TGTGCCAGTAGTCGTACTTCGGGGGGAAGGATCAATCAGCCCCAGCATTTT. Encoded protein: CASSRTSGGRINQPQHF.

In this sample, this clone turned up once. V and J are TRBV5-1 and TRBJ2-7; TRBD1 aligns across 11 bases. This CDR3 contains 14 residues. Looked up from germline, CDR1 is SGHRS and CDR2 is YFSETQ. The ends lost 3 bases at V and 5 bases at J; junction bases unmatched: 4. The CDR3 sequence is CASSSWTGGDEQYF. CDR3 sequence (DNA): TGCGCCAGCAGCTCCTGGACAGGGGGCGACGAGCAGTACTTC.

The chain has TRBV5-1 and TRBJ1-6; a possible D gene is TRBD1 (6 bases). CDR3 size: 14 residues. Germline values: CDR1 SGHRS, CDR2 YFSETQ. V lost 4 bases, J lost 10 bases, and 15 bases lay in between. Here the CDR3 reads CASSPDRFGSPLHF. The CDR3 DNA follows: TGCGCCAGCAGCCCTGACAGGTTCGGCTCACCCCTCCACTTT.

This rearrangement joins TRBV27 to TRBJ2-1, with 8 bases that match TRBD2. Germline values: CDR1 MNHEY, CDR2 SMNVEV (reference sequence). The V gene end was trimmed by 5 bases and the J gene end by 7 bases; junction bases not matched to a gene: 13. The CDR3 runs 16 residues. In DNA, the CDR3 is TGTGCCAGCAGTCCCCGTGGAGCGGGGGCTTTAAATGAGCAGTTCTTC. Protein: CASSPRGAGALNEQFF.

The chain couples TRBV6-5 to TRBJ1-4, with 8 nucleotides matching TRBD1. J gave up 5 bases and V 6 bases, and 5 bases lay outside the gene matches. The V gene's germline CDR1 is MNHEY and CDR2 SVGAGI. The CDR3 sequence is 14 residues long. Here the CDR3 DNA reads TGTGCCAGCAGCCGGGACAGGTTAAATGAAAAACTGTTTTTT. It is translated as CASSRDRLNEKLFF.

This rearrangement joins TRBV7-8 to TRBJ2-7; D gene uncertain. This CDR3 region has 13 residues. With 4 bases removed from V and 3 bases from J, the gap between germline ends came to 10 bases. Germline CDR1 and CDR2: SGHVS and FQNEAQ. Written as DNA, the CDR3 is TGTGCCAGCAGCTCCGTTACAATCTACGAGCAGTACTTC. Translated, it gives CASSSVTIYEQYF.

This clone showed up just once. The chain combines TRBV2 with TRBJ1-1; no clear D. Germline V gives CDR1 SNHLY, CDR2 FYNNEI. CDR3 length: 14 amino acids. V was clipped by 7 bases and J by 2 bases, with 14 bases between them. The CDR3 protein is CASKVRGFNTEAFF. DNA for the CDR3: TGTGCCAGCAAAGTACGAGGGTTTAACACTGAAGCTTTCTTT.

This chain connects TRBV7-2 to TRBJ2-3, with 8 bases that match TRBD2. There are 17 residues in the CDR3. Germline CDR1 reads SGHTA; CDR2 reads FQGNSA. V lost 1 base to trimming and J lost 0 bases; unmatched junction nucleotides: 6. The CDR3 nucleotides are TGTGCCAGCAGCTTAGGTCTAGCGGGTGCAAGCACAGATACGCAGTATTTT. It is translated as CASSLGLAGASTDTQYF.

The chain uses TRBV20-1 and TRBJ1-1; the D gene is possibly TRBD1 (5 bases). Germline CDR1 reads DFQATT; CDR2 reads SNEGSKA (reference sequence). Between the trimmed V and J ends, which lost 3 bases and 7 bases, there was a span of 9 bases. The CDR3 loop spans 11 amino acids. The DNA of the CDR3 is TGCAGTGCTAGGCCGACAGATGAAGCTTTCTTT. As protein: CSARPTDEAFF.

The gene calls are TRBV19 and TRBJ1-2; D perhaps matches TRBD1 (5 bases). The ends were cut back, 5 bases at V and 2 bases at J, with 12 bases in the middle. Germline CDR1 and CDR2: LNHDA and SQIVND (reference sequence). CDR3 size: 14 residues. This CDR3 reads CASSLRTRNYGYTF. In DNA, the CDR3 is TGTGCCAGTAGTCTTCGGACAAGAAACTATGGCTACACCTTC.

The chain recombines TRBV5-1 with TRBJ2-7; 9 nucleotides agree with TRBD1. This CDR3 is built from 14 residues. V was clipped by 4 bases and J by 2 bases; unmatched bases: 4. Germline lookup yields CDR1 SGHRS and CDR2 YFSETQ. For the CDR3, the DNA is TGCGCCAGCAGCCCCGGGACAGGGACCTACGAGCAGTACTTC. Its protein is CASSPGTGTYEQYF.

J is TRBJ1-3 and V is TRBV6-6; no clear D gene. Germline CDR1 MNHNY, CDR2 SVGAGI (reference sequence). The V end was cut by 0 bases, the J end by 1 base, with 4 bases between. There are 14 residues in the CDR3. Here the CDR3 reads CASSYSLSGNTIYF. CDR3 DNA sequence: TGTGCCAGCAGTTACTCCCTATCTGGAAACACCATATATTTT.